This TCR beta chain comes out of a study of blood T cell repertoires in COVID-19. The overall study: The analysed material was cDNA or gDNA that came from T cells, B-cell-depleted T cells, or PBMCs.

Germline trimming cut 2 bases from V and 1 base from J; bases unmatched to any gene: 3. The germline CDR1 and CDR2 sequences are MGHDK and SYGVNS. The CDR3 sequence is 15 residues long. In this sample, this clone turned up once. Generated by immunoSEQ multiplex PCR, the TCRdb table keeps only in-frame clones and is missing some. Altogether 110,000 to 150,000 clones are present, around 82% being singletons, with the ten largest covering around 6%. The source is a woman aged 50 to 60 who had recovered from COVID-19. The specimen was PBMCs or T cells enriched from blood (not recorded which). The chain carries TRBV25-1 and TRBJ1-2; TRBD1 matches 8 bases. CDR3 sequence: CASSEQGALNYGYTF. CDR3 in DNA: TGTGCCAGCAGTGAACAGGGGGCGCTTAACTATGGCTACACCTTC.